The TCR beta chain described here comes from a study of T cell responses to AZD1222 COVID-19 vaccine. General observations from the study: The donor cohort was predominantly white British with a female majority, and clonal diversity may have been underestimated. Of the AZD1222 recipients, only 5 to 7 were seropositive at baseline. Sampled repertoires all dated from after the peak T cell response.

Pooling was applied to second doses at about 4 or about 12 weeks. The V segment lost 4 bases and the J segment 1 base; nucleotides outside the gene matches: 4. The germline V gene has CDR1 SGHNT and CDR2 YYREEE (reference sequence). The CDR3 runs to 15 residues. Concerning this clone itself: The antigen is not known.

Some clones are missing from TCRdb's copy, which holds only in-frame ones; the method was immunoSEQ multiplex PCR. This sample has more than 100,000 clones, with 90% to 95% found just once. The TCR was taken from an adult who received the AZD1222 COVID-19 vaccine. The sample here was peripheral blood, taken 28 days after the second AZD1222 dose. V and J are TRBV5-4 and TRBJ2-3; 9 bases match TRBD2. Here the CDR3 DNA reads TGTGCCAGCAGCCAAGCGGGAGGACGCACAGATACGCAGTATTTT. Its translation is CASSQAGGRTDTQYF.